Following are 8 T cell receptor beta chains from one sample sequenced in a study of shared T cell receptors in the human thymus. Repertoires were generated with immunoSEQ multiplex PCR, while TCRdb's copy carries only in-frame clones and drops some. Among 550,000 to 800,000 clones, roughly 88% were seen once, and the ten largest hold 0.0095% to 0.013%. These data also formed part of another study, on human thymus T cells.

Sequencing used thymocytes. These receptors all come from a girl under two years old with a congenital heart defect.

In this sample, this clone turned up once. The V gene is TRBV27, the J gene TRBJ2-1; possibly TRBD2 for D (5 bases). The CDR3 runs to 14 residues. Trimming pared 5 bases from V and 2 bases from J, leaving 10 bases between. Per the germline V gene, CDR1 is MNHEY and CDR2 is SMNVEV (reference sequence). The CDR3 sequence: CASSVAMTYNEQFF. The CDR3 DNA follows: TGTGCCAGCAGTGTAGCGATGACCTACAATGAGCAGTTCTTC.

The chain joins TRBV19 to TRBJ1-4, with a tentative D call TRBD1 (6 bases). V lost 7 bases, J lost 7 bases, and 19 bases lay in between. Germline CDR1 LNHDA, CDR2 SQIVND (reference sequence). The CDR3 has 15 amino acids. CDR3 nucleotides: TGTGCCAGTACAACCCCGCCGGGGGGCGGTGAAAAACTGTTTTTT. This encodes CASTTPPGGGEKLFF. Looking up the rest from reference TRBV19 and TRBJ1-4 gives the full variable domain: DGGITQSPKYLFRKEGQNVTLSCEQNLNHDAMYWYRQDPGQGLRLIYYSQIVNDFQKGDIAEGYSVSREKKESFPLTVTSAQKNPTAFYLCASTTPPGGGEKLFFGSGTQLSVL.

V and J are TRBV2 and TRBJ2-2, with D possibly being TRBD1 (6 bases). Trimming removed 10 bases from V and 6 bases from J, with 15 bases in between. This CDR3 contains 13 residues. The germline gives CDR1 SNHLY, CDR2 FYNNEI. CDR3 loop: CAITGTGPGELFF. The CDR3 DNA sequence: TGTGCCATTACAGGGACCGGCCCCGGGGAGCTGTTTTTT.

V usage is TRBV14 and J usage is TRBJ1-2, with D possibly matching TRBD1 (6 bases). CDR3 length: 13 amino acids. Trimming removed 1 base at V and 9 bases at J, with 12 bases between. Germline V gene data show CDR1 as SGHDN and CDR2 as FVKESK. The CDR3 protein is CASSQGDKKCYTF. In nucleotides, the CDR3 is TGTGCCAGCAGCCAAGGGGACAAGAAATGCTACACCTTC.

This chain joins TRBV29-1 and TRBJ2-2; 9 bases are a match to TRBD1. V lost 4 bases to trimming and J lost 5 bases; unmatched junction nucleotides: 14. The CDR3 consists of 17 residues. Germline loops: CDR1 SQVTM, CDR2 ANQGSEA. The CDR3 reads CSVVTWRDRVETGELFF. The CDR3 DNA reads TGCAGCGTTGTTACCTGGAGGGACAGGGTAGAAACCGGGGAGCTGTTTTTT.

V usage is TRBV10-3 and J usage is TRBJ2-5; 7 bases are a match to TRBD2. The CDR3 contains 13 residues. The junction had 3 bases not matched to a gene; V was cut back by 3 bases and J by 5 bases. Per germline, CDR1 ENHRY and CDR2 SYGVKD. CDR3 DNA sequence: TGTGCCATCAGTGACGCGGGGGAGGAGACCCAGTACTTC. This encodes CAISDAGEETQYF.

The rearrangement joins TRBV5-1 to TRBJ1-5; possibly TRBD1 for D (6 bases). The V and J ends lost 2 bases and 3 bases respectively, with 12 bases between them. Germline CDR1 SGHRS, CDR2 YFSETQ. CDR3 length equals 15 residues. This chain's CDR3 is CASSLRGHPNQPQHF. The CDR3 region has the DNA TGCGCCAGCAGCTTACGGGGACACCCCAATCAGCCCCAGCATTTT.

The chain uses TRBV12-5 and TRBJ2-1; 7 bases line up with TRBD2. Per germline, CDR1 LGHNT and CDR2 FRNRAP. V was clipped by 0 bases and J by 8 bases; unmatched bases: 19. The CDR3 sequence is 19 residues long. For the CDR3, the DNA is TGTGCTAGTGGTTTGGTATTTCCCCGACGCGGGGGTGAAGGCGATGAGCAGTTCTTC. Residues: CASGLVFPRRGGEGDEQFF.